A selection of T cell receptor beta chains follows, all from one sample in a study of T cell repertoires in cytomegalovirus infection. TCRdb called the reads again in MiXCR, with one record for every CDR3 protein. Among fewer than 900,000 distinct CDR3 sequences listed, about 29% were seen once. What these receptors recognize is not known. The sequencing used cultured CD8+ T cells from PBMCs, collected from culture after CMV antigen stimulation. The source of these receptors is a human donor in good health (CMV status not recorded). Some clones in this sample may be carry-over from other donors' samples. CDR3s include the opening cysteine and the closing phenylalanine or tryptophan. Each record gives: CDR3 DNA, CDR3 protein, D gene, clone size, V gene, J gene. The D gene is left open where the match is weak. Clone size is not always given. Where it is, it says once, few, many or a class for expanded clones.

TGTGCCAGCAGCCCCGGGACAGACTATTTCTATGGCTACACCTTC	CASSPGTDYFYGYTF	TRBD1	many	TRBV7-8	TRBJ1-2
TGTGCCAGCAGCCCACGGACAGGGGAGCGGATCACTGAAGCTTTCTTT	CASSPRTGERITEAFF	TRBD1	few	TRBV9	TRBJ1-1
TGTGCCAGCAGCTCGTACACGGTTCACTATGGCTACACCTTC	CASSSYTVHYGYTF	NA	NA	TRBV7-9	TRBJ1-2
TGCAGCGTTGAGGCAGGGAGTCTCTACGAGCAGTACTTC	CSVEAGSLYEQYF	NA	few	TRBV29-1	TRBJ2-7
TGTGCCAGCAGCCAGCGGGGGGGCTATCAGCCCCAGCATTTT	CASSQRGGYQPQHF	NA	NA	TRBV7-8	TRBJ1-5
TGTGCCAGCAGTGAAGTTAGCGGGGGGTGGGCAGATACGCAGTATTTT	CASSEVSGGWADTQYF	TRBD2	NA	TRBV6-1	TRBJ2-3
TGTGCCAGCAGCTTAGATCAGAGCCTAGATACGCAGTATTTT	CASSLDQSLDTQYF	NA	NA	TRBV11-2	TRBJ2-3
TGTGCCAGCAGCTTAGTACTCTACGAGCAGTACTTC	CASSLVLYEQYF	NA	few	TRBV7-9	TRBJ2-7
TGTGCCAGCAGTCTTCCCCGGAGCATCACTGAAGCTTTCTTT	CASSLPRSITEAFF	NA	NA	TRBV6-2/TRBV6-3	TRBJ1-1
TGTGCCAGCACTCCCGATAGCACAGATACGCAGTATTTT	CASTPDSTDTQYF	NA	NA	TRBV7-8	TRBJ2-3
TGCGCCAGCAGCCAAGACAATTACGTCGGGCGGCCCCAGCATTTT	CASSQDNYVGRPQHF	NA	few	TRBV4-3	TRBJ1-5
TGTGCCAGCAGTTACCCCGGGCCCCTCAACGAGCAGTACTTC	CASSYPGPLNEQYF	NA	NA	TRBV27	TRBJ2-7
TGTGCCAGTAGTACTAGCGGGGGAAGATACAATGAGCAGTTCTTC	CASSTSGGRYNEQFF	TRBD2	NA	TRBV19	TRBJ2-1
TGTGCCAGCAGCTTAGGGACAGTCTCCTACGAGCAGTACTTC	CASSLGTVSYEQYF	NA	few	TRBV7-9	TRBJ2-7
TGTGCCAGCAGCTTAGCTCCAGCGGGGGTGGCAGATACGCAGTATTTT	CASSLAPAGVADTQYF	TRBD2	NA	TRBV13	TRBJ2-3
TGTGCCAGCAGCGACCCGGGGACAGGGACTAGCACAGATACGCAGTATTTT	CASSDPGTGTSTDTQYF	TRBD1	NA	TRBV28	TRBJ2-3
TGTGCCAGCAAGCTCGGGAGAACAGATACGCAGTATTTT	CASKLGRTDTQYF	NA	NA	TRBV6-6	TRBJ2-3
TGTGCCATCAGTGAGTCCTGGGCCCTAACAGATACGCAGTATTTT	CAISESWALTDTQYF	NA	few	TRBV10-3	TRBJ2-3
TGTGCCAGCAGCTTAGGGGACCGTGACTCTGGGGCCAACGTCCTGACTTTC	CASSLGDRDSGANVLTF	NA	NA	TRBV5-4	TRBJ2-6
TGTGCCAGCAGTTTTATGGCTGGAGGGGTAGGATATAATTCACCCCTCCACTTT	CASSFMAGGVGYNSPLHF	NA	NA	TRBV28	TRBJ1-6
TGTGCCACCAGCAGGGACAGAAGAAACACAGATACGCAGTATTTT	CATSRDRRNTDTQYF	NA	NA	TRBV15	TRBJ2-3
TGTGCCTCGAGCGGACAGGGTTTTGGTCAGCCCCAGCATTTT	CASSGQGFGQPQHF	TRBD1	NA	TRBV19	TRBJ1-5
TGTGCCAGCAGCCAAGATCAGTCAGGGGGCCTCTACGAGCAGTACTTC	CASSQDQSGGLYEQYF	TRBD1	NA	TRBV14	TRBJ2-7
TGTGCCAGCAGCTTAGCGGCCCCCTACAATGAGCAGTTCTTC	CASSLAAPYNEQFF	NA	many	TRBV7-2	TRBJ2-1
TGTGCCATCAGTGAGTCGGGTAGCGGGGCTACCTACGAGCAGTACTTC	CAISESGSGATYEQYF	TRBD2	few	TRBV10-3	TRBJ2-7
TGTGCCAGCAGGACAGGGGGTGGTAATGAAAAACTGTTTTTT	CASRTGGGNEKLFF	TRBD1	NA	TRBV27	TRBJ1-4
TGTGCCAGCAGCCCCACTTGGGATACGCAGTATTTT	CASSPTWDTQYF	NA	NA	TRBV7-9	TRBJ2-3
TGTGCCACCAGCAGAGTTGGGGGCTCTGGAAACACCATATATTTT	CATSRVGGSGNTIYF	NA	NA	TRBV15	TRBJ1-3
TGTGCCAGCAGCTTAGAAGGGGTTCGGCCCCAGCATTTT	CASSLEGVRPQHF	NA	NA	TRBV7-9	TRBJ1-5
TGTGCCAGTCAAAAGTCCATAGCGGGACAAGAGACCCAGTACTTC	CASQKSIAGQETQYF	TRBD2	NA	TRBV6-2/TRBV6-3	TRBJ2-5
TGCAGTGCTTTGACGGAAAGCTCTGGAAACACCATATATTTT	CSALTESSGNTIYF	NA	NA	TRBV20-1	TRBJ1-3
TGCGCCAGCAGCCCGACCACAGCTAACTATGGCTACACCTTC	CASSPTTANYGYTF	NA	few	TRBV5-1	TRBJ1-2
TGTGCCAGCAGCCCACTTGGTAGCGGAAATGAGCAGTTCTTC	CASSPLGSGNEQFF	NA	many	TRBV7-2	TRBJ2-1
TGTGCCAGTAGCCCATGGGGGTACCAAGAGACCCAGTACTTC	CASSPWGYQETQYF	NA	NA	TRBV19	TRBJ2-5
TGTGCCACCAGTGATCGCTACAATGAGAAGCAGTTCTTC	CATSDRYNEKQFF	NA	few	TRBV24-1	TRBJ2-1
TGTGCCAGCAGCTTAGGACAGACATGGGGTCAGCCCCAGCATTTT	CASSLGQTWGQPQHF	NA	many	TRBV7-8	TRBJ1-5
TGTGCCAGCAGCCGAACGGGGGACAGGGGGGGCGAGACCCAGTACTTC	CASSRTGDRGGETQYF	TRBD1	few	TRBV14	TRBJ2-5
TGTGCCAGCAGCTTAAGGGGTATTTCACCCCTCCACTTT	CASSLRGISPLHF	NA	few	TRBV7-2	TRBJ1-6
TGTGCCAGCAGTGCCGGGACAGGGCCTTATAGCAATCAGCCCCAGCATTTT	CASSAGTGPYSNQPQHF	TRBD1	NA	TRBV6-1	TRBJ1-5
TGCAGTGCTAGAGAACGAGGAGAGACCCAGTACTTC	CSARERGETQYF	NA	few	TRBV20-1	TRBJ2-5
TGTTCCAGCAGCAAAGCCGGGACAGGGCTCAATGAGCAGTTCTTC	CSSSKAGTGLNEQFF	TRBD1	once	TRBV9	TRBJ2-1
TGTGCCAGCAGTTACACAATTCAACTAGCGAGCTCCTACAATGAGCAGTTCTTC	CASSYTIQLASSYNEQFF	TRBD2	few	TRBV6-5	TRBJ2-1
TGTGCCAGTAGTATTGGATGGAGGGGATCGGATGGAAACACCATATATTTT	CASSIGWRGSDGNTIYF	NA	NA	TRBV19	TRBJ1-3
TGTGCCACCGAGGGGGAAGACAATGAGCAGTTCTTC	CATEGEDNEQFF	NA	NA	TRBV2	TRBJ2-1
TGTGCCAGCAGCACTGACTGGACTAACACTGAAGCTTTCTTT	CASSTDWTNTEAFF	NA	few	TRBV7-4	TRBJ1-1
TGTGCCAGCAGTTATGGGCCAGGTCAAGGGGAGCTGTTTTTT	CASSYGPGQGELFF	NA	NA	TRBV6-2/TRBV6-3	TRBJ2-2
TGCAGCGTTCCCGGGACTAGCAAATTCCAAGAGACCCAGTACTTC	CSVPGTSKFQETQYF	TRBD2	NA	TRBV29-1	TRBJ2-5
TGTGCCAGCAGTTACAGGGCGGGCGATCAGCCCCAGCATTTT	CASSYRAGDQPQHF	NA	NA	TRBV27	TRBJ1-5
TGTGCCAGCAGTCCCAGGACAGTTAATAGCAATCAGCCCCAGCATTTT	CASSPRTVNSNQPQHF	NA	few	TRBV27	TRBJ1-5
TGTGCCAGCACCAAGACCGGGGGCACTGAAGCTTTCTTT	CASTKTGGTEAFF	NA	NA	TRBV7-9	TRBJ1-1
TGTGCCAGCAGTTTATCTCCCGGACAGAAAGTGACAGATACGCAGTATTTT	CASSLSPGQKVTDTQYF	NA	few	TRBV27	TRBJ2-3
TGTGCCAGCAGCTCGAAGTACTCCTATAATTCACCCCTCCACTTT	CASSSKYSYNSPLHF	NA	many	TRBV7-2	TRBJ1-6
TGTGCCAGCAGCTCCGGACAGGGCCAGCCCCAGCATTTT	CASSSGQGQPQHF	TRBD1	many	TRBV28	TRBJ1-5
TGTGCCGCTGCTAGTGTGGGACAGGGTTACACCGGGGAGCTGTTTTTT	CAAASVGQGYTGELFF	TRBD1	NA	TRBV19	TRBJ2-2
TGCGCCAGCAGCTTGCATCGGGTCGGACTCAATGAGCAGTTCTTC	CASSLHRVGLNEQFF	NA	NA	TRBV5-1	TRBJ2-1
TGTGCCAGTGGGCAGGGTTCTAGCTCCTATAATTCACCCCTCCACTTT	CASGQGSSSYNSPLHF	NA	few	TRBV19	TRBJ1-6
TGCAGCGTTGACCCCGGGACCAACACCGGGGAGCTGTTTTTT	CSVDPGTNTGELFF	NA	NA	TRBV29-1	TRBJ2-2
TGTGCCAGCAGCCTCAGACTAGCAGAGACCCAGTACTTC	CASSLRLAETQYF	TRBD2	NA	TRBV27	TRBJ2-5
TGTGCCAGCAGCTGGGGACAGGGGAGGGATGAGCAGTTCTTC	CASSWGQGRDEQFF	TRBD1	few	TRBV5-4	TRBJ2-1
TGTGCCAGCAGCGAAGGGGACAGGGGGCTGGCAGATACGCAGTATTTT	CASSEGDRGLADTQYF	TRBD1	NA	TRBV4-1	TRBJ2-3